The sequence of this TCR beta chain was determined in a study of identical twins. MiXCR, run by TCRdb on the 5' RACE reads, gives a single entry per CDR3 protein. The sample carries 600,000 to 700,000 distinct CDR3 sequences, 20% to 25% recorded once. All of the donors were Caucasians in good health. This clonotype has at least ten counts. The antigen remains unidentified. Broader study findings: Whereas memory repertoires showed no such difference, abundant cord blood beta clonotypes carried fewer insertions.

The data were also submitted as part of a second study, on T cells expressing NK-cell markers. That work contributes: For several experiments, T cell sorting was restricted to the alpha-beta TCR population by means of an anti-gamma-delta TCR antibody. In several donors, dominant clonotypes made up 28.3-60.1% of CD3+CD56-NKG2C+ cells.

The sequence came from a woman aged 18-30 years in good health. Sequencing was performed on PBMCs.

In DNA form, the CDR3 reads TGTGCCAGCATTCGACAGTACGGCACCGGGGAGCTGTTTTTT. Translation gives CASIRQYGTGELFF. The rearrangement links TRBV12-3 or TRBV12-4 to TRBJ2-2; perhaps TRBD1 as D (5 bases). Deletions cut 7 bases from V and 4 bases from J, with 13 bases between. The CDR3 loop spans 14 amino acids.